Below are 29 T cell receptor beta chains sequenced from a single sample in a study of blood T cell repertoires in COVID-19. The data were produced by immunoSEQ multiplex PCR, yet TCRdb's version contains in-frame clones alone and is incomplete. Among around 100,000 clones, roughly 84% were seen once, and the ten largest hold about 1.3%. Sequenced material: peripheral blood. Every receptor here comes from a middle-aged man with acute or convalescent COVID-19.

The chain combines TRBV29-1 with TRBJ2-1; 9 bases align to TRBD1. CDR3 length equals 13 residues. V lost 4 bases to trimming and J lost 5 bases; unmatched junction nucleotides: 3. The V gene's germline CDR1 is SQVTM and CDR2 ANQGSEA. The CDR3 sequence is CSVGWTGDNEQFF. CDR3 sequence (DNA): TGCAGCGTTGGATGGACAGGGGACAATGAGCAGTTCTTC.

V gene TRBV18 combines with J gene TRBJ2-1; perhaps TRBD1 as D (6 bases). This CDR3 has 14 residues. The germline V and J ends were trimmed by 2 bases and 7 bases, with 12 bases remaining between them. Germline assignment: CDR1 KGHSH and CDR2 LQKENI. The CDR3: CASSPGQGMNEQFF. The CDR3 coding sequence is TGTGCCAGCTCACCAGGGCAGGGGATGAATGAGCAGTTCTTC.

CDR3 coding DNA: TGCGCCAGCAGGCGGGGGGACACCACCTCCTACGAGCAGTACTTC. Protein: CASRRGDTTSYEQYF. This chain joins TRBV5-1 and TRBJ2-7; TRBD2 agrees at 8 bases. The germline gives CDR1 SGHRS, CDR2 YFSETQ. With V trimmed by 5 bases and J by 0 bases, 7 bases remained unmatched. The CDR3 consists of 15 residues. The full variable domain, with the rest looked up from reference TRBV5-1 and TRBJ2-7, is KAGVTQTPRYLIKTRGQQVTLSCSPISGHRSVSWYQQTPGQGLQFLFEYFSETQRNKGNFPGRFSGRQFSNSRSEMNVSTLELGDSALYLCASRRGDTTSYEQYFGPGTRLTVT.

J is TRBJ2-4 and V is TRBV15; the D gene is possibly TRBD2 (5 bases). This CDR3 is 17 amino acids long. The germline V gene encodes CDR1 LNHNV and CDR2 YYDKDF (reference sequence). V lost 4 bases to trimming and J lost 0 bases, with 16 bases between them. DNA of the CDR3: TGTGCCACCAGCACGGGCGGGTGGGCTTTAGCCAAAAACATTCAGTACTTC. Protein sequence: CATSTGGWALAKNIQYF. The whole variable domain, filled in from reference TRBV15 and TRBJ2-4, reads DAMVIQNPRYQVTQFGKPVTLSCSQTLNHNVMYWYQQKSSQAPKLLFHYYDKDFNNEADTPDNFQSRRPNTSFCFLDIRSPGLGDTAMYLCATSTGGWALAKNIQYFGAGTRLSVL.

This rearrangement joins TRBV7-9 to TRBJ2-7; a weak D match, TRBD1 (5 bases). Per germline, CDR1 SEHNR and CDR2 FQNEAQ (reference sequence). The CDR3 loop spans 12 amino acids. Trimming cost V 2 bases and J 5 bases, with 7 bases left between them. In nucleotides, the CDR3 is TGTGCCAGCAGCTTATCAGGGAACGAGCAGTACTTC. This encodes CASSLSGNEQYF.

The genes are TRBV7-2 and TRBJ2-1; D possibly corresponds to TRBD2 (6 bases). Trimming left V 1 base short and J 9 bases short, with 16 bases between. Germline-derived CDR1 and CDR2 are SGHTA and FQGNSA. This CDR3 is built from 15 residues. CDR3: CASSLEPSVGAEQFF. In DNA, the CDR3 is TGTGCCAGCAGCTTAGAACCTAGCGTGGGAGCTGAGCAGTTCTTC.

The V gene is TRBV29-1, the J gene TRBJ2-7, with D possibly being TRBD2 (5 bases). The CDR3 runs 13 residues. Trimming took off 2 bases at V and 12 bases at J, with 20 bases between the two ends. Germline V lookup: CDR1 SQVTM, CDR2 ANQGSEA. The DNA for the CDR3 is TGCAGCGTTGAAACGAGAGAGGGTACTACGAGGTACTTC. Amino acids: CSVETREGTTRYF.

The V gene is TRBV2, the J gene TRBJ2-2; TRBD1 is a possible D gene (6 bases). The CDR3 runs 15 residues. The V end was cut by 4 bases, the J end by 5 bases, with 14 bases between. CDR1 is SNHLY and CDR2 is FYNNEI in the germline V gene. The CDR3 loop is CASSVTGWGTGELFF. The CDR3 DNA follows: TGTGCCAGCAGTGTAACAGGGTGGGGGACCGGGGAGCTGTTTTTT.

The CDR3 sequence is CASSSRTSGRAPKYF. CDR3 sequence (DNA): TGTGCCAGCAGTTCCCGGACTAGCGGGAGGGCCCCCAAGTACTTC. The genes are TRBV6-6 and TRBJ2-4; 15 bases align to TRBD2. Trimming removed 4 bases from V and 14 bases from J; junction bases left unmatched: 9. The CDR3 totals 15 residues. Germline V gene lookup returns CDR1 MNHNY and CDR2 SVGAGI (reference sequence).

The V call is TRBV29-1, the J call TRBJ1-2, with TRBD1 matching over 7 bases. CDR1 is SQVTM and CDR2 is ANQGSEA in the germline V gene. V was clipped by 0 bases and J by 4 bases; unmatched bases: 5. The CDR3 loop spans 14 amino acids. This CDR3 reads CSVEDRGQAYGYTF. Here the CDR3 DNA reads TGCAGCGTTGAAGATAGGGGGCAGGCCTATGGCTACACCTTC.

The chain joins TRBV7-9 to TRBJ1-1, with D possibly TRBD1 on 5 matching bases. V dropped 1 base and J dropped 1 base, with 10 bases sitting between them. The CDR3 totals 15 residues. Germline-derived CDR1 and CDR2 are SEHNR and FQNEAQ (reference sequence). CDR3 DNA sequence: TGTGCCAGCAGCTTAGGGCAGGGTTGGAACACTGAAGCTTTCTTT. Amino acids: CASSLGQGWNTEAFF.

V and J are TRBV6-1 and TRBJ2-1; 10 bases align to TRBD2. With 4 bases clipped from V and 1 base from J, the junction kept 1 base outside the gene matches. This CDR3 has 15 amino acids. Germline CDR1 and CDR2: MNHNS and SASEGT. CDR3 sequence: CASSVAGGSYNEQFF. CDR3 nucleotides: TGTGCCAGCAGTGTAGCGGGAGGATCCTACAATGAGCAGTTCTTC.

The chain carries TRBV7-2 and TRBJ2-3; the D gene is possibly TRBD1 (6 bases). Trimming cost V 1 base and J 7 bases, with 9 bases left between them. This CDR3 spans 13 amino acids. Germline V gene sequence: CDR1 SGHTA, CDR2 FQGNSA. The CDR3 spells CASSLEGVNTQYF. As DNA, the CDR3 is TGTGCCAGCAGCTTAGAGGGGGTAAATACGCAGTATTTT.

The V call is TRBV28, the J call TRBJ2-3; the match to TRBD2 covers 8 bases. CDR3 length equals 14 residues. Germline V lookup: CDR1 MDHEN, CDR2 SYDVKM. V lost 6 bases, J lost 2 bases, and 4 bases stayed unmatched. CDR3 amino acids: CASRPGLDTDTQYF. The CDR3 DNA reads TGTGCCAGCAGACCGGGACTAGACACAGATACGCAGTATTTT. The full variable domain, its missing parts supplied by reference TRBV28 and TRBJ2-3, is DVKVTQSSRYLVKRTGEKVFLECVQDMDHENMFWYRQDPGLGLRLIYFSYDVKMKEKGDIPEGYSVSREKKERFSLILESASTNQTSMYLCASRPGLDTDTQYFGPGTRLTVL.

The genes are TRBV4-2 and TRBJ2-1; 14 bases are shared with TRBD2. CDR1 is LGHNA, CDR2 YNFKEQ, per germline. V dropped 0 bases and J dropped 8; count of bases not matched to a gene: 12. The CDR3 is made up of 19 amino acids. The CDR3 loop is CASSQDSLPGTSGSYEQFF. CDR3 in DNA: TGTGCCAGCAGCCAAGATTCCCTTCCTGGGACTAGCGGGAGTTATGAGCAGTTCTTC.

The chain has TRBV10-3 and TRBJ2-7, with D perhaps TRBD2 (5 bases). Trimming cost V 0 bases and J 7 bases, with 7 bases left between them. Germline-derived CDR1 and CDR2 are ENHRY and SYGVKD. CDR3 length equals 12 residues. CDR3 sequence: CAISESTGEQYF. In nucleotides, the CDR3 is TGTGCCATCAGTGAGTCGACGGGGGAGCAGTACTTC.

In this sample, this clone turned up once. The CDR3 DNA follows: TGTGCCAGCAGCTTGGCCTCGAGGACAGGGTATTACGAGCAGTACTTC. Translating gives CASSLASRTGYYEQYF. The chain links TRBV5-8 to TRBJ2-7, with 8 bases identical to TRBD1. The CDR3 is made up of 16 amino acids. Germline V CDR1 and CDR2: SGHTS, YDEGEE. Trimming took 0 bases from V and 4 from J; bases not matched to a gene: 9.

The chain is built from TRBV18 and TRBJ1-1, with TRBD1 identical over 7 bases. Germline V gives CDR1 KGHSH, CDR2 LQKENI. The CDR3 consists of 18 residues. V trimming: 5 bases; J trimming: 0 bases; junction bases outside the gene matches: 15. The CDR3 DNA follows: TGTGCCAGCTCATCACTACAGGGGTCCGGCCGAATGAACACTGAAGCTTTCTTT. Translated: CASSSLQGSGRMNTEAFF.

DNA for the CDR3: TGTGCCAGCAGTGTCATCCGGACAGCCGCGAACACTGAAGCTTTCTTT. Translated: CASSVIRTAANTEAFF. This sequence joins TRBV6-1 and TRBJ1-1, with TRBD1 as a possible D gene (6 bases). Germline V CDR1 and CDR2: MNHNS, SASEGT. Trimming stripped 4 bases from V and 1 base from J, with 16 bases between. The CDR3 loop spans 16 amino acids.

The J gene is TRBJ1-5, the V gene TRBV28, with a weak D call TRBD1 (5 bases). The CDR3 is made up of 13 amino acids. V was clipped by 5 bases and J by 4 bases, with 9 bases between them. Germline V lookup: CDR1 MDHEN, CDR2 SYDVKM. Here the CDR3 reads CASSGGGNQPQHF. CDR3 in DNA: TGTGCCAGCAGTGGGGGGGGTAATCAGCCCCAGCATTTT.

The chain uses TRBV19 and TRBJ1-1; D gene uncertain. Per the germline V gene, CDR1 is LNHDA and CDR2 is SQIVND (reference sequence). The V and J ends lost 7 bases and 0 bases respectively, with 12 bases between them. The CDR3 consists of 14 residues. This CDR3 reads CASKEGLLNTEAFF. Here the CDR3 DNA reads TGTGCCAGTAAGGAGGGTCTCCTGAACACTGAAGCTTTCTTT.

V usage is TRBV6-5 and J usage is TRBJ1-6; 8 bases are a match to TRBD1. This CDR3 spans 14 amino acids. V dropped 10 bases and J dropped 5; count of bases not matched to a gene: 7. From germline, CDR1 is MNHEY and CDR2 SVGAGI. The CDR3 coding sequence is TGTGCCACCAGCAAGACAGGGGATAATTCACCCCTCCACTTT. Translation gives CATSKTGDNSPLHF.

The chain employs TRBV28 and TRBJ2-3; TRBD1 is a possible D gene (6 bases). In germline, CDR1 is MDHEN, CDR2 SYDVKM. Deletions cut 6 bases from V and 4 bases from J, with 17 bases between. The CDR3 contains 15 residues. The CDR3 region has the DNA TGTGCCAGCAGCCCTACAGGGACCCCGCCAGATACGCAGTATTTT. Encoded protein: CASSPTGTPPDTQYF.

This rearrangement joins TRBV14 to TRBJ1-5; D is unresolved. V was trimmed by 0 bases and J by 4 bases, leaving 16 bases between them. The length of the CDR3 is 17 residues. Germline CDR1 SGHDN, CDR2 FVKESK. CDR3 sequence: CASSQDRRRLGNQPQHF. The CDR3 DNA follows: TGTGCCAGCAGCCAAGATCGAAGGAGGTTGGGGAATCAGCCCCAGCATTTT. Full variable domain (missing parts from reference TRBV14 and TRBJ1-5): EAGVTQFPSHSVIEKGQTVTLRCDPISGHDNLYWYRRVMGKEIKFLLHFVKESKQDESGMPNNRFLAERTGGTYSTLKVQPAELEDSGVYFCASSQDRRRLGNQPQHFGDGTRLSIL.

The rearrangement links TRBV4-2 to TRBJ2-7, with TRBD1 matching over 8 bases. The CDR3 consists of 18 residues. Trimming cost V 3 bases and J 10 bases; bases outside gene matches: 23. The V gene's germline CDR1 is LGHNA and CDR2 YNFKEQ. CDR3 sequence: CASSQATLPARGPGRQYF. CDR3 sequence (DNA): TGTGCCAGCAGCCAGGCCACTCTTCCAGCCAGGGGGCCCGGTCGTCAGTACTTC.

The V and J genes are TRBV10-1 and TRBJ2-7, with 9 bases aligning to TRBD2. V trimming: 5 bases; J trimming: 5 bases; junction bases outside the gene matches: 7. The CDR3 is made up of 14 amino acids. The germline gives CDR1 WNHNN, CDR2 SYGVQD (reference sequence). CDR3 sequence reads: CASSPGLAGHEQYF. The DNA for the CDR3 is TGCGCCAGCAGTCCGGGACTAGCAGGCCACGAGCAGTACTTC.

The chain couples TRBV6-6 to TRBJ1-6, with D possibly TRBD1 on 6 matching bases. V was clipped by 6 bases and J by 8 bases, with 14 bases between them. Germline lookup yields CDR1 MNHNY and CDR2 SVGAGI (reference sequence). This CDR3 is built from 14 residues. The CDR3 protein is CASSPGQLYSPLHF. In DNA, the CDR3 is TGTGCCAGCAGCCCTGGACAGCTCTATTCACCCCTCCACTTT.

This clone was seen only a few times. The CDR3 protein is CASSLSGGLSYEQYF. CDR3 DNA sequence: TGTGCCAGCAGCTTATCAGGGGGACTTTCCTACGAGCAGTACTTC. This chain connects TRBV7-2 to TRBJ2-7, with D possibly being TRBD1 (7 bases). This CDR3 contains 15 residues. V was clipped by 2 bases and J by 1 base, with 12 bases between them. From germline, CDR1 is SGHTA and CDR2 FQGNSA.

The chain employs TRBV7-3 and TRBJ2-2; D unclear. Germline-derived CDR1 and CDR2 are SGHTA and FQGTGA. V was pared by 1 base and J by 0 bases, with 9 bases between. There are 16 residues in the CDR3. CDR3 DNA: TGTGCCAGCAGCTTAAGGGCCGCTGCGAACACCGGGGAGCTGTTTTTT. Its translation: CASSLRAAANTGELFF.